Below are 7 T cell receptor beta chains sequenced from a single sample in a study of Graves' ophthalmopathy and Graves' hyperthyroidism. For repertoire sequencing, the TCR beta CDR3 regions were amplified from RNA transcripts. RT-PCR with HTBI primers came first, then second-round multiplex PCR. MiXCR, applied by TCRdb to the multiplex PCR reads, yields one record per CDR3 protein. The data contain 400,000 to 500,000 distinct CDR3 sequences, under 25% of them singletons. Sequencing used peripheral blood. All receptors derive from a woman aged 18-35 years with stable Graves' hyperthyroidism.

This chain connects TRBV21-1 to TRBJ2-6. TRBV21-1 is shown as a pseudogene. The CDR3 totals 15 residues. CDR3 loop: CASSTGALGANVLTF. For the CDR3, the DNA is TGTGCCAGCAGCACGGGTGCGCTTGGGGCCAACGTCCTGACTTTC.

This clonotype was counted ten times or more. The chain links TRBV7-8 to TRBJ2-2; D not certain. Germline V gives CDR1 SGHVS, CDR2 FQNEAQ. The CDR3 covers 17 residues. V shed 1 base and J shed 6 bases, with 18 bases lying between them. CDR3 sequence reads: CASSLGRGLRRSGELFF. The CDR3, as DNA: TGTGCCAGCAGCTTAGGACGTGGGTTACGACGGTCCGGGGAGCTGTTTTTT.

The table lists this clonotype with many counts. The rearrangement uses TRBV10-3 and TRBJ1-1; D possibly corresponds to TRBD1 (6 bases). Per germline, CDR1 ENHRY and CDR2 SYGVKD. The CDR3 has 14 residues. V gave up 5 bases and J gave up 1 base, with 11 bases separating them. The CDR3 DNA sequence: TGTGCCATCAGTCCGAGGACAGCGAACACTGAAGCTTTCTTT. Its translation is CAISPRTANTEAFF.

This chain connects TRBV19 to TRBJ2-5; the D call may be TRBD1 or TRBD2 (5 bases each). This CDR3 region has 14 residues. The V gene lost 1 base and the J gene lost 1 base, with 7 bases spanning the gap. The germline gives CDR1 LNHDA, CDR2 SQIVND (reference sequence). CDR3: CASSIAGLQETQYF. Written as DNA, the CDR3 is TGTGCCAGTAGTATAGCGGGGCTCCAAGAGACCCAGTACTTC.

This clonotype occurred many times. V and J are TRBV28 and TRBJ1-2, with D possibly being TRBD1 (6 bases). V lost 2 bases to trimming and J lost 5 bases, with 6 bases between them. Germline values: CDR1 MDHEN, CDR2 SYDVKM. The length of the CDR3 is 12 residues. In DNA, the CDR3 is TGTGCCAGCAGTTTAGGACAGTATGGCTACACCTTC. Translating it yields CASSLGQYGYTF.

On this clonotype itself: Just one base apart from a much larger clone, this may be a read error. The V and J genes are TRBV28 and TRBJ1-1; D not certain. This CDR3 comprises 13 residues. The ends were cut back, 4 bases at V and 0 bases at J, with 6 bases in the middle. Germline V CDR1 and CDR2: MDHEN, SYDVKM. The CDR3, as DNA: TGTGCCAGCAGTTCACGGATGAACACTGAAGCTTTCTTT. Protein sequence: CASSSRMNTEAFF.

This clonotype was counted ten times or more. The chain employs TRBV30 and TRBJ1-4; TRBD1 might be the D (6 bases). The germline V gene has CDR1 GTSNPN and CDR2 SVGIG (reference sequence). The CDR3 runs to 15 residues. Trimming removed 4 bases at V and 5 bases at J, with 17 bases between. CDR3 nucleotide sequence: TGTGCCTGGACCAGATTCGGGGGGCGGAATGAAAAACTGTTTTTT. Encoded protein: CAWTRFGGRNEKLFF.